This T cell receptor (beta chain) was identified in a study of T cells in Graves' hyperthyroidism and ophthalmopathy. Findings and limits, study-wide: A 13 V-J signature model discriminated ophthalmopathy versus stable hyperthyroidism.

Orbital computed tomography and thyroid ultrasound, together with serum TRAb and thyroxine and clinical symptoms, were used for diagnoses. Over 9 ml of fresh peripheral blood supplied the PBMCs. This CDR3 has 15 amino acids. Trimming took 3 bases from V and 3 from J, leaving 15 bases between them. Germline CDR1 DFQATT, CDR2 SNEGSKA (reference sequence). This clonotype has at least ten counts. Antigen: not known. TCR beta CDR3 sequences were amplified from RNA transcripts. HTBI primers drove first-round RT-PCR of the TCR CDR3. TCRdb processed the multiplex PCR reads anew with MiXCR; each CDR3 protein has one entry. The sample lists under 400,000 distinct CDR3 sequences, about 16% seen once, with roughly a fifth in the top ten.

The sequence was collected from a woman aged 60-75 years with Graves' ophthalmopathy. The chain uses TRBV20-1 and TRBJ2-1, with D possibly being TRBD2 (6 bases). The sequencing input was blood. The DNA of the CDR3 is TGCAGTGCTAGGGGACCGGGAGTCGTCTACAATGAGCAGTTCTTC. Its protein product is CSARGPGVVYNEQFF.